The sequence of this TCR beta chain was determined in a study of T-cell reconstitution after alpha-beta-depleted transplantation in children. Findings and limits, study-wide: Reportedly, only several hundred clones from non-depleted graft cells drove alpha-beta T-cell counts at about two months. Newly produced T cells mostly provided counts and TCRbeta diversity after one year, as hyperexpanded clones declined. From surviving recipient T cells and thymic progenitors came the high day-60 TCRbeta diversity observed in some patients.

V lost 7 bases and J lost 9, with 16 bases in between. The CDR3 covers 13 residues. Germline CDR1 reads LNHDA; CDR2 reads SQIVND (reference sequence). In regard to this clonotype: Its matching antigen is unknown.

This sample's TCRbeta library carried unique molecular identifier barcodes. TCRdb reprocessed the PCR reads via MiXCR and lists one record per CDR3 protein. The repertoire holds 300,000 to 400,000 distinct CDR3 sequences, with more than 20% as singletons. This specimen was PBMCs, mostly from graft donor cells, taken 180 days after TCRalphabeta/CD19-depleted stem cell transplant. The rearrangement uses TRBV19 and TRBJ2-1; possibly TRBD1 or TRBD2 for D (5 bases each). The TCR sequence derives from a male patient aged 10 to 17 who had a stem cell transplant for acute lymphoblastic leukemia, so the T cells may come from the graft donor. Here the CDR3 DNA reads TGTGCCAGTAAGGCACTAGAGGGGCGTGAGCAGTTCTTC. It translates to CASKALEGREQFF.